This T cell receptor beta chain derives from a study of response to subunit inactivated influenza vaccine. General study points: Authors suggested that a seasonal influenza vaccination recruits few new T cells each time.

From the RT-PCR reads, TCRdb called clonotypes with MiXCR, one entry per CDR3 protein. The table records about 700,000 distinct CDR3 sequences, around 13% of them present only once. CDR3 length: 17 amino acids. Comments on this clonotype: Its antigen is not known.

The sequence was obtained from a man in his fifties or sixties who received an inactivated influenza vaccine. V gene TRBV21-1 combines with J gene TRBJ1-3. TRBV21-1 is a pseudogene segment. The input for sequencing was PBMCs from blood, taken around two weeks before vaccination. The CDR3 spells CASSRTQPGLAGNTIYF. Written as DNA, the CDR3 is TGTGCCAGCAGCCGAACGCAGCCGGGGCTCGCTGGAAACACCATATATTTT.